The sequence of this T cell receptor beta chain was determined in a study of T-cell memory formation after mild COVID-19. Study results and caveats: What remained unconfirmed was the SARS-CoV-2 specificity of second-wave clones peaking on day 37. A second wave expanding day 15 to 37 was CD4+-biased; contracting clones were balanced. CD8+ contracting clones occupied EMRA, while CD4+ ones occupied mainly CM and EM.

This clonotype was seen a handful of times. Its antigen is not known. CDR1 is MNHEY, CDR2 SVGEGT, per germline. The CDR3 is 15 amino acids. Trimming cost V 4 bases and J 2 bases; bases outside gene matches: 4. Each CDR3 protein is one row after TCRdb ran MiXCR on the 5' RACE reads. Found here are 290,000 or so distinct CDR3 sequences, less than 20% of them singletons; the top ten hold about 21%. This sequence joins TRBV6-2 or TRBV6-3 and TRBJ2-1; TRBD2 agrees at 8 bases. The sample comprised PBMCs or a T cell subset sorted from them (not recorded which). This TCR came from a man aged 18 to 35 who had mild COVID-19 (a few samples of this study predate the infection). Cell type and time point are not known. For the CDR3, the DNA is TGTGCCAGCAGTTGGGGAGCGGGGGCCTACAATGAGCAGTTCTTC. Its protein product is CASSWGAGAYNEQFF.